The clone carrying this T cell receptor (beta chain) was found many times. Through a sample-barcoded 5' primer and a J-beta primer mix, a second PCR was run for roughly 7 to 12 cycles. TCRdb called the 5' RACE reads again in MiXCR, with one record for every CDR3 protein. The sample carries 750,000 to 1,000,000 distinct CDR3 sequences, roughly 29% recorded once. Whenever a sample was processed, at least 6.5 million PBMCs were isolated. These data come from a study of blood T cells in healthy people across ages. The V gene's germline CDR1 is DFQATT and CDR2 SNEGSKA (reference sequence). The V end was cut by 2 bases, the J end by 2 bases, with 8 bases between. This CDR3 has 13 residues. These data were also filed under a second study, of T cells of mothers and their children. This second study says: With the M1S primer of the second PCR, sample barcodes and 2-4 random nucleotides were added. For related and unrelated pairs alike, thymic selection shapes TCR recombination output similarly.

The clonotype was recovered from a woman aged 40 to 55 in good health. Material for sequencing was blood. This chain connects TRBV20-1 to TRBJ2-3; D is uncertain. The CDR3 nucleotides read TGCAGTGCTAGACACAGCGTCACAGATACGCAGTATTTT. Its translation is CSARHSVTDTQYF.